The entry below describes one TCR beta chain. The data are from a study of control samples from healthy donors and cancer patients. The CDR3 has 14 residues. V shed 7 bases, J shed 8 bases, and the junction held 9 bases outside the gene matches. In germline, CDR1 is KGHDR, CDR2 SFDVKD. Repertoires were generated with immunoSEQ multiplex PCR, while TCRdb's copy carries only in-frame clones and drops some. The table lists some 76,000 clones, just under 90% of them singletons. The source material was PBMCs. This TCR was sampled from a man between 60 and 70 years old with lung cancer. J is TRBJ2-1 and V is TRBV24-1; 8 nucleotides line up with TRBD1. The CDR3 sequence: CATRGGQAGDEQFF. The CDR3 coding sequence is TGTGCCACCAGAGGGGGACAGGCAGGCGATGAGCAGTTCTTC.